This T cell receptor (beta chain) was documented in a study of CD8 T cells in ankylosing spondylitis. Study-wide results and caveats: Disease-associated clones were reportedly significantly overrepresented in matched ankylosing spondylitis synovial fluid. A TCR beta motif of several highly homologous variants seemed to mark ankylosing spondylitis blood. CD8+ disease-linked clones were present at relatively low frequencies in blood. There were earlier reports of some motif variants in reactive arthritis synovial fluid and blood.

As concerns this clonotype: Its antigen is undetermined.

The CDR3 has 21 residues. Germline lookup yields CDR1 SGHAT and CDR2 FQDESV (reference sequence). The junction had 19 bases not matched to a gene; V was cut back by 5 bases and J by 0 bases. It was by quantitative 5'-RACE with molecular barcodes that TCR beta libraries were made. TCRdb recomputed calls from the 5' RACE reads with MiXCR, one row per CDR3 protein. The repertoire holds approximately 540,000 distinct CDR3 sequences, more than 9.5% seen once, with approximately 6.3% in the top ten. The J gene is TRBJ2-4, the V gene TRBV11-1; TRBD2 agrees at 10 bases. The clonotype originates from a male donor with ankylosing spondylitis. Sequencing used blood, either unsorted or a sorted T cell fraction (not recorded which). The CDR3: CASSPPRLGLAGELAKNIQYF. The CDR3 DNA is TGTGCCAGCAGCCCGCCTCGCCTGGGTCTAGCGGGAGAGCTAGCCAAAAACATTCAGTACTTC.